This T cell receptor (beta chain) was identified during a study of blood T cell repertoires in COVID-19. Study as a whole: There were acute and convalescent COVID-19 samples, and they came from the United States, Italy and Spain.

It was during active infection that Seattle patients were enrolled and then longitudinally followed. As handled by the study authors: Estimated nucleated cell counts came from reference gene primer amplification. Using immunoSEQ multiplex PCR, the repertoire was profiled, and TCRdb retains in-frame clones only, with some absent. The V and J calls and clone size come from that table; D and trimming were worked out from the DNA. In the table there are approximately 210,000 clones, about 80% of which are singletons. This CDR3 is 15 amino acids long. Looked up from germline, CDR1 is SGHRS and CDR2 is YFSETQ. The ends were cut back, 5 bases at V and 8 bases at J, with 19 bases in the middle.

This clonotype was obtained from a woman older than 75 with COVID-19, enrolled during active disease. Material for sequencing was peripheral blood. The V call is TRBV5-1, the J call TRBJ1-4, with D maybe TRBD1 (6 bases). The CDR3 reads CASSRTGRVEEKLFF. The CDR3 DNA is TGCGCCAGCAGTCGCACAGGGAGAGTTGAGGAAAAACTGTTTTTT.